This T cell receptor beta chain came from a study of early T cells in non-severe SARS-CoV-2 infection. TCRdb ran MiXCR on the 5' RACE reads and lists one entry per CDR3 protein. The profile shows some 27,000 distinct CDR3 sequences, roughly 4.8% of them singletons. Between the trimmed V and J ends, which lost 2 bases and 0 bases, there was a span of 8 bases. There are 15 residues in the CDR3. Germline CDR1 is MNHEY and CDR2 is SMNVEV (reference sequence). This clonotype was recorded at least ten times. Material for sequencing was whole blood. The TCR comes from an adult who was a healthcare worker with PCR-confirmed SARS-CoV-2 infection or an uninfected control (not recorded which). The J gene is TRBJ2-4, the V gene TRBV27, with D maybe TRBD1 (5 bases). As DNA, the CDR3 is TGTGCCAGCAGTTTAATGGGGCTAGCCAAAAACATTCAGTACTTC. It specifies CASSLMGLAKNIQYF.